A single sample gave rise to the 3 T cell receptor beta chains below, sequenced in a study of T-cell reconstitution after alpha-beta-depleted transplantation in children. Construction of the TCRbeta library involved unique molecular identifiers. TCRdb independently ran MiXCR on the PCR reads; one entry per CDR3 protein. The sample consists of 300,000 to 350,000 distinct CDR3 sequences, roughly 17% of them appearing once. Sequenced here: PBMCs, mostly from graft donor cells, sampled 360 days after TCRalphabeta/CD19-depleted stem cell transplant. The source of these receptors is a male patient aged 2-15 years who had a stem cell transplant for acute lymphoblastic leukemia, so the T cells may come from the graft donor.

This clonotype was detected once. This chain connects TRBV7-2 to TRBJ2-7; no reliable D call. The CDR3 is 12 residues long. Trimming pared 7 bases from V and 3 bases from J, leaving 10 bases between. Per the germline V gene, CDR1 is SGHTA and CDR2 is FQGNSA. CDR3 in amino acids: CASTLLGYEQYF. The CDR3 DNA reads as TGTGCCAGCACCCTACTTGGCTACGAGCAGTACTTC.

The rearrangement links TRBV12-3 or TRBV12-4 to TRBJ2-5; no definite D call. V gave up 1 base and J gave up 5 bases, with 11 bases separating them. CDR3 length: 14 amino acids. The CDR3 nucleotides are TGTGCCAGCAGTTTAGTCCCGGTCGGGGAGACCCAGTACTTC. Translated, it gives CASSLVPVGETQYF.

This clonotype came up a few times. The genes are TRBV12-3 or TRBV12-4 and TRBJ2-7; D is possibly TRBD1 (5 bases). The CDR3 has 12 residues. V gave up 6 bases and J gave up 6 bases, with 12 bases separating them. The CDR3 DNA reads as TGTGCCAGCAGCTCCTGGGGCCGCGAGCAGTACTTC. Protein: CASSSWGREQYF.